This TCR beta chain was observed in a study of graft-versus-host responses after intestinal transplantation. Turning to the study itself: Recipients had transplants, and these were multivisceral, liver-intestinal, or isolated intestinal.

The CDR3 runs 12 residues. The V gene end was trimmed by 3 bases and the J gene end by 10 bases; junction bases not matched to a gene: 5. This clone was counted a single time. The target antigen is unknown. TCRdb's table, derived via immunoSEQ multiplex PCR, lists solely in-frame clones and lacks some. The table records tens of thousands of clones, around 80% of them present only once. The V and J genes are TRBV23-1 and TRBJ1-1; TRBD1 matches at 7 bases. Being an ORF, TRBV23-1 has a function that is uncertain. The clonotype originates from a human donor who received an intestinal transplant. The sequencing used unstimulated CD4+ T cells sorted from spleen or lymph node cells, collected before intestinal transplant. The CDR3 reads CASSQIDRAAFF. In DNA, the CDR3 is TGCGCCAGCAGTCAGATCGACAGGGCAGCTTTCTTT.